The source of this T cell receptor beta chain is a study of blood T cell repertoires in COVID-19. Germline V lookup: CDR1 SNHLY, CDR2 FYNNEI. This CDR3 region has 14 residues. V was pared by 1 base and J by 9 bases, with 12 bases between. The repertoire was sequenced with immunoSEQ multiplex PCR; TCRdb's copy has only in-frame clones and lacks some. The sample comprises 320,000 or so clones, roughly 88% of which are singletons, and over 4.5% rests with the top ten. Material for sequencing was PBMCs or T cells enriched from blood (not recorded which). The source is a man aged 25-45 years who had recovered from COVID-19. The chain joins TRBV2 to TRBJ2-2, with D possibly matching TRBD2 (5 bases). The CDR3 region has the DNA TGTGCCAGCAGTGAAGAAACGTGGAGGAGGGAGCTGTTTTTT. Its translation: CASSEETWRRELFF.